This T cell receptor (beta chain) was sequenced for a study of blood T cell repertoires in COVID-19. The data were produced by immunoSEQ multiplex PCR, yet TCRdb's version contains in-frame clones alone and is incomplete. The sample lists about 210,000 clones; under 90% were seen once. Trimming shortened V by 3 bases and J by 4 bases, and 15 bases separated the two germline ends. The CDR3 consists of 16 residues. Germline V CDR1 and CDR2: MNHEY, SVGEGT. The receptor comes from a woman of 80 years or more with COVID-19, enrolled during active disease. The specimen was peripheral blood. V usage is TRBV6-2 or TRBV6-3 and J usage is TRBJ1-4; a weak D match, TRBD1 (6 bases). In DNA form, the CDR3 reads TGTGCCAGCAGTTATCCAGGGGCGGAGGATAATGAAAAACTGTTTTTT. It translates to CASSYPGAEDNEKLFF.